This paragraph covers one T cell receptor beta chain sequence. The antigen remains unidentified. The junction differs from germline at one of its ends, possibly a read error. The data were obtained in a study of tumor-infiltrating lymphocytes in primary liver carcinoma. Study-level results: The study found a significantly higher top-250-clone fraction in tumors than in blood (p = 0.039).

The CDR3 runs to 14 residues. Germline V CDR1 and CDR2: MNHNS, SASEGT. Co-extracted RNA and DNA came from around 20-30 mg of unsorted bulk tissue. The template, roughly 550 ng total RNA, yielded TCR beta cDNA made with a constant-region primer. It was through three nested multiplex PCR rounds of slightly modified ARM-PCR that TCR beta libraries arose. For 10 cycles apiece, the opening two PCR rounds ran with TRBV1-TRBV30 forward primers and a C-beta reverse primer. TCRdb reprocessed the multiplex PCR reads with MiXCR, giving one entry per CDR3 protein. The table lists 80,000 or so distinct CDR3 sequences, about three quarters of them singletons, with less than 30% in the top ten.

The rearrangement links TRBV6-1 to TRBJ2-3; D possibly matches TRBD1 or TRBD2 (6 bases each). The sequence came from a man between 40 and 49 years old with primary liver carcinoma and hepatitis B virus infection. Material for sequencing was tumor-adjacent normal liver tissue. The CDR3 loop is CAGSEGGSTDTQYF. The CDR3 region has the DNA TGTGCCGGCAGTGAAGGGGGGAGCACTGATACGCAGTATTTT.